Listed here are 29 T cell receptor beta chains from one sample, sequenced in a study of blood T cell repertoires in COVID-19. This table comes from immunoSEQ multiplex PCR, and its TCRdb copy is limited to in-frame clones, with some not included. The sample includes some 270,000 clones, approximately 85% of them seen just once. Sequencing input: PBMCs or T cells enriched from blood (not recorded which). These receptors all come from a woman aged 45-65 years with acute COVID-19.

With respect to this clone: Other nucleotide sequences in the sample specify the same CDR3. The chain combines TRBV4-3 with TRBJ1-2; D perhaps matches TRBD1 (5 bases). The CDR3 covers 15 residues. In germline, CDR1 is LGHNA, CDR2 YSLEER. Trimming pared 0 bases from V and 2 bases from J, leaving 10 bases between. CDR3 nucleotide sequence: TGCGCCAGCAGCCAAGATTCTCGGGGGAACTATGGCTACACCTTC. Translation gives CASSQDSRGNYGYTF.

The chain links TRBV10-2 to TRBJ2-3, with 7 bases aligning to TRBD2. Per the germline V gene, CDR1 is WSHSY and CDR2 is SAAADI. This CDR3 is 17 amino acids long. J lost 0 bases, V lost 3 bases, and 9 bases had no gene match. The CDR3 loop reads CASSDGGRGSSTDTQYF. CDR3 DNA: TGCGCCAGCAGTGATGGGGGGAGGGGATCTAGCACAGATACGCAGTATTTT.

This chain uses TRBV24-1 with TRBJ2-3; 7 bases are a match to TRBD1. This CDR3 has 15 amino acids. V lost 3 bases, J lost 4 bases, and 6 bases stayed unmatched. From germline, CDR1 is KGHDR and CDR2 SFDVKD. The CDR3 region has the DNA TGTGCCACCAGTGATAATGGGCAGGGGGCAGATACGCAGTATTTT. It codes for CATSDNGQGADTQYF.

The CDR3, as DNA: TGTGCCAGCAGCCAAGGCTATTTCTCCTACGAGCAGTACTTC. Translating gives CASSQGYFSYEQYF. This chain joins TRBV3-1 (or the pseudogene TRBV3-2) and TRBJ2-7, with no clear D. The CDR3 is made up of 14 amino acids. Trimming stripped 1 base from V and 0 bases from J, with 7 bases between. Germline lookup yields CDR1 LGHDT and CDR2 YNNKEL (reference sequence).

The CDR3 sequence is CASSLRQGEVHTEAFF. As DNA, the CDR3 is TGTGCCAGCTCACTAAGACAGGGAGAGGTACACACTGAAGCTTTCTTT. The V gene is TRBV18, the J gene TRBJ1-1; 7 bases agree with TRBD1. Per the germline V gene, CDR1 is KGHSH and CDR2 is LQKENI. V shed 4 bases and J 3 bases; nucleotides not matched to a gene: 11. The CDR3 extends over 16 amino acids.

This rearrangement joins TRBV6-5 to TRBJ1-2; 9 bases map to TRBD1. The CDR3 has 14 residues. Per the germline V gene, CDR1 is MNHEY and CDR2 is SVGAGI. Trimming removed 6 bases from V and 0 bases from J; junction bases left unmatched: 2. The CDR3 sequence: CASRGQGPNYGYTF. The CDR3 DNA sequence: TGTGCCAGCAGGGGACAGGGACCTAACTATGGCTACACCTTC.

This clone was detected only once. The chain couples TRBV7-2 to TRBJ1-1; possibly TRBD1 for D (5 bases). The V gene lost 1 base and the J gene lost 5 bases, with 11 bases spanning the gap. Germline CDR1 reads SGHTA; CDR2 reads FQGNSA. This CDR3 comprises 14 residues. The CDR3 region is CASSLGAAGTEAFF. In DNA form, the CDR3 reads TGTGCCAGCAGCTTAGGCGCGGCAGGGACTGAAGCTTTCTTT.

V gene TRBV7-9 combines with J gene TRBJ1-2; 7 nucleotides line up with TRBD1. The ends lost 4 bases at V and 3 bases at J; junction bases unmatched: 8. The CDR3 covers 15 residues. CDR1 and CDR2 from the germline V gene are SEHNR and FQNEAQ (reference sequence). The CDR3 reads CASSSGGEAHYGYTF. For the CDR3, the DNA is TGTGCCAGCAGCTCAGGGGGAGAAGCACACTATGGCTACACCTTC.

The chain recombines TRBV7-9 with TRBJ2-5, with 8 bases matching TRBD2. Per the germline V gene, CDR1 is SEHNR and CDR2 is FQNEAQ (reference sequence). The CDR3 extends over 14 amino acids. V was clipped by 2 bases and J by 5 bases; unmatched bases: 4. DNA of the CDR3: TGTGCCAGCAGCTTATTAGCTAGCGGGGAGACCCAGTACTTC. The encoded protein is CASSLLASGETQYF.

This clone was seen more than once but under ten times. The rearrangement joins TRBV6-1 to TRBJ1-3, with 9 bases aligning to TRBD1. V gave up 2 bases and J gave up 4 bases; unmatched junction bases: 6. Germline V gene data show CDR1 as MNHNS and CDR2 as SASEGT. The CDR3 is 16 residues long. The chain's CDR3 is CASSETGGASGNTIYF. The CDR3, as DNA: TGTGCCAGCAGTGAAACAGGGGGCGCATCAGGAAACACCATATATTTT.

This chain links TRBV30 with TRBJ1-1, with D uncertain. CDR1 is GTSNPN, CDR2 SVGIG, per germline (reference sequence). This CDR3 contains 12 residues. V dropped 1 base and J dropped 6 bases, with 9 bases sitting between them. The CDR3 DNA reads as TGTGCCTGGAGTGAGAACCTAGCTGAAGCTTTCTTT. Translation: CAWSENLAEAFF.

The chain links TRBV3-1 (or the pseudogene TRBV3-2) to TRBJ2-1, with 12 bases lining up with TRBD2. J was trimmed by 4 bases and V by 4 bases; bases with no gene match: 2. Germline CDR1 LGHDT, CDR2 YNNKEL (reference sequence). CDR3 size: 15 residues. CDR3 sequence: CASSRTSGEYNEQFF. The CDR3 nucleotides are TGTGCCAGCAGCCGGACTAGCGGGGAGTACAATGAGCAGTTCTTC.

The chain combines TRBV19 with TRBJ2-1; 8 nucleotides line up with TRBD1. The ends lost 4 bases at V and 4 bases at J; junction bases unmatched: 12. This CDR3 spans 17 amino acids. CDR1 is LNHDA and CDR2 is SQIVND in the germline V gene (reference sequence). CDR3 region: CASSTGTGKLMYNEQFF. The CDR3 coding sequence is TGTGCCAGTAGTACCGGGACAGGAAAATTAATGTACAATGAGCAGTTCTTC.

The count of this clone is one. The V call is TRBV12-3 or TRBV12-4, the J call TRBJ1-1, with D uncertain. The CDR3 runs 13 residues. The V gene lost 3 bases and the J gene lost 1 base, with 6 bases spanning the gap. The CDR3 nucleotides are TGTGCCAGCAGTTTTGGGCCGAACACTGAAGCTTTCTTT. Amino acids: CASSFGPNTEAFF.

The chain is built from TRBV6-5 and TRBJ1-3; tentatively, D is TRBD1 (6 bases). Germline CDR1 is MNHEY and CDR2 is SVGAGI. The CDR3 sequence is 15 residues long. Trimming cost V 6 bases and J 0 bases, with 12 bases left between them. The DNA of the CDR3 is TGTGCCAGCAGGAAAGGGGGGGACTCTGGAAACACCATATATTTT. This codes for CASRKGGDSGNTIYF.

In this sample, this clone turned up once. The chain joins TRBV18 to TRBJ1-6; TRBD1 agrees at 7 bases. After removal of 6 bases from V and 0 bases from J, the junction contained 5 bases not matched to a gene. This CDR3 region has 16 residues. From germline, CDR1 is KGHSH and CDR2 LQKENI. The CDR3 DNA is TGTGCCAGCTCGTCGGACAGGAGCTCCTATAATTCACCCCTCCACTTT. Translating gives CASSSDRSSYNSPLHF.

V and J are TRBV7-9 and TRBJ1-1; tentative D call: TRBD1 (6 bases). The germline CDR1 and CDR2 sequences are SEHNR and FQNEAQ (reference sequence). The V and J ends lost 6 bases and 4 bases respectively, with 12 bases between them. This CDR3 spans 13 amino acids. In DNA, the CDR3 is TGTGCCAGCAGTGGGGGGGGCTTCACTGAAGCTTTCTTT. Its translation is CASSGGGFTEAFF.

DNA for the CDR3: TGTGCCACCAGCAGAGATTCCCAGGGTAATGAAAAACTGTTTTTT. Its protein product is CATSRDSQGNEKLFF. The gene calls are TRBV15 and TRBJ1-4, with a tentative D call TRBD1 (5 bases). Germline-derived CDR1 and CDR2 are LNHNV and YYDKDF (reference sequence). V was trimmed by 0 bases and J by 4 bases, leaving 9 bases between them. The CDR3 is made up of 15 amino acids.

The DNA of the CDR3 is TGTGCCAGCGGACCGGGACAGGGGAACATTCAGTACTTC. Its protein product is CASGPGQGNIQYF. This chain uses TRBV12-3 or TRBV12-4 with TRBJ2-4; 10 bases line up with TRBD1. This CDR3 is 13 amino acids long. The J segment lost 7 bases and the V segment lost 8 bases, leaving 5 bases of the junction unmatched.

This chain links TRBV19 with TRBJ1-1; a weak D match, TRBD1 (5 bases). Between the trimmed V and J ends, which lost 1 base and 7 bases, there was a span of 13 bases. The CDR3 covers 14 residues. Germline lookup yields CDR1 LNHDA and CDR2 SQIVND (reference sequence). The CDR3 sequence is CASSIVWGDGEAFF. The DNA for the CDR3 is TGTGCCAGTAGTATAGTATGGGGGGATGGTGAAGCTTTCTTT.

This clone was seen only a few times. This chain connects TRBV2 to TRBJ2-5, with a possible D match to TRBD1 (6 bases). Germline V gene sequence: CDR1 SNHLY, CDR2 FYNNEI. The CDR3 extends over 15 amino acids. V lost 6 bases to trimming and J lost 2 bases, with 16 bases between them. CDR3 sequence: CASSGRQVTQETQYF. The CDR3 DNA is TGTGCCAGCAGCGGACGACAGGTGACACAAGAGACCCAGTACTTC.

The CDR3 loop reads CASSPMSGGAGETQYF. For the CDR3, the DNA is TGTGCCAGCAGTCCTATGAGCGGGGGGGCCGGGGAGACCCAGTACTTC. The V call is TRBV2, the J call TRBJ2-5; 10 bases are shared with TRBD2. CDR1 SNHLY and CDR2 FYNNEI come from the germline V gene. This CDR3 has 16 residues. V was clipped by 5 bases and J by 5 bases; unmatched bases: 11.

The chain combines TRBV19 with TRBJ2-5; 8 positions agree with TRBD1. This CDR3 is 15 amino acids long. The V gene end was trimmed by 1 base and the J gene end by 0 bases; junction bases not matched to a gene: 1. Germline values: CDR1 LNHDA, CDR2 SQIVND (reference sequence). DNA of the CDR3: TGTGCCAGTAGTATAGGGACAGGGTACCAAGAGACCCAGTACTTC. This translates into CASSIGTGYQETQYF.

The chain uses TRBV30 and TRBJ1-6, with 9 bases lining up with TRBD1. J was trimmed by 7 bases and V by 3 bases; bases with no gene match: 4. The CDR3 covers 14 residues. From germline, CDR1 is GTSNPN and CDR2 SVGIG (reference sequence). The CDR3 nucleotides are TGTGCCTGGAGCACGGGACAGGGAAATTCACCCCTCCACTTT. As protein: CAWSTGQGNSPLHF.

This sequence joins TRBV10-3 and TRBJ2-1; the match to TRBD2 covers 11 bases. Trimming at V came to 10 bases and at J to 0 bases, leaving 8 bases not matched to a gene. Germline values: CDR1 ENHRY, CDR2 SYGVKD. This CDR3 is built from 16 residues. CDR3 residues: CANSGGALSSYNEQFF. Here the CDR3 DNA reads TGTGCCAATAGCGGGGGGGCCTTGAGCTCCTACAATGAGCAGTTCTTC.

The CDR3 sequence: CASRQGNTGELFF. CDR3 bases: TGTGCCAGCAGGCAGGGGAACACCGGGGAGCTGTTTTTT. The J gene is TRBJ2-2, the V gene TRBV3-1 (or the pseudogene TRBV3-2); D may be TRBD1 (5 bases). The germline V and J ends were trimmed by 6 bases and 1 base, with 6 bases remaining between them. Germline lookup yields CDR1 LGHDT and CDR2 YNNKEL (reference sequence). The CDR3 runs 13 residues.

V and J are TRBV6-2 or TRBV6-3 and TRBJ2-3, with D perhaps matching TRBD2 (6 bases). Germline CDR1 MNHEY, CDR2 SVGEGT. Trimming took off 0 bases at V and 0 bases at J, with 10 bases between the two ends. CDR3 length equals 16 residues. CDR3 loop: CASSYSPGDSTDTQYF. The CDR3 nucleotides read TGTGCCAGCAGTTACTCGCCGGGGGATAGCACAGATACGCAGTATTTT.

The genes are TRBV5-1 and TRBJ1-1, with D possibly being TRBD1 (6 bases). This CDR3 comprises 13 residues. Germline CDR1 is SGHRS and CDR2 is YFSETQ. With 5 bases removed from V and 1 base from J, the gap between germline ends came to 9 bases. The CDR3 DNA is TGCGCCAGCAGGGAACAGGGGAACACTGAAGCTTTCTTT. Amino acids: CASREQGNTEAFF. The full variable domain, its missing parts supplied by reference TRBV5-1 and TRBJ1-1, is KAGVTQTPRYLIKTRGQQVTLSCSPISGHRSVSWYQQTPGQGLQFLFEYFSETQRNKGNFPGRFSGRQFSNSRSEMNVSTLELGDSALYLCASREQGNTEAFFGQGTRLTVV.

The chain has TRBV19 and TRBJ2-7; no definite D call. Per germline, CDR1 LNHDA and CDR2 SQIVND (reference sequence). CDR3 size: 11 residues. The germline V and J ends were trimmed by 4 bases and 4 bases, with 5 bases remaining between them. CDR3 protein: CASSTGYEQYF. CDR3 nucleotide sequence: TGTGCCAGTAGTACCGGTTACGAGCAGTACTTC.